This T cell receptor (beta chain) is from a study of TIL therapy for anti-PD-1-resistant metastatic lung cancer. Study in general: Median tumor PD-L1 proportion score was under 7.5%.

Notes on this clone: The antigen is not known.

The libraries were made with immunoSEQ v3. Each library reached 2.1 million or so read pairs, or roughly 4.5-6 million at deep level. Sequencing used immunoSEQ multiplex PCR; TCRdb keeps in-frame clones, though not all of them. The repertoire holds over 15,000 clones, with 60% to 80% as singletons. Findings of the study overall: After infusion, TIL clonotypes partly replaced peripheral T cells and declined over months.

This CDR3 is 16 amino acids long. Germline V CDR1 and CDR2: MNHEY, SMNVEV (reference sequence). V was clipped by 6 bases and J by 5 bases, with 19 bases between them. The time point denotes: pre-treatment sample, taken before nivolumab and TIL therapy. The source material was blood, sampled at baseline. The chain recombines TRBV27 with TRBJ2-2; D unclear. This clonotype was obtained from a person between 25 and 79 years old with non-small cell lung cancer. The CDR3 protein is CASSPPSVQGTGELFF. In DNA, the CDR3 is TGTGCCAGCAGCCCCCCGTCCGTTCAAGGGACCGGGGAGCTGTTTTTT.